These 24 T cell receptor beta chains came from one sample sequenced in a study of cytomegalovirus exposure and HLA in healthy donors. Libraries were prepared by immunoSEQ multiplex PCR; TCRdb keeps only in-frame clonotypes and omits some of them. This table has more than 55,000 clones, roughly 90% appearing once. The sequenced sample was PBMCs. These receptors all come from a woman aged 18 to 35 in good health and CMV-seronegative.

The chain combines TRBV6-5 with TRBJ2-5; D is unresolved. Germline loops: CDR1 MNHEY, CDR2 SVGAGI. CDR3 size: 15 residues. Trimming took 0 bases from V and 5 from J, leaving 13 bases between them. DNA of the CDR3: TGTGCCAGCAGTTACTCTAATTCGCCCCGGGAGACCCAGTACTTC. Translation gives CASSYSNSPRETQYF.

This rearrangement joins TRBV27 to TRBJ2-3; TRBD2 matches 11 bases. This CDR3 has 16 residues. V lost 5 bases and J lost 9; bases outside the gene matches: 13. CDR1 and CDR2 (germline): MNHEY, SMNVEV (reference sequence). CDR3 sequence reads: CASSTLSGRAQLTQYF. The DNA of the CDR3 is TGTGCCAGCAGTACCCTTAGCGGGAGGGCCCAGTTAACGCAGTATTTT.

This sequence joins TRBV7-2 and TRBJ2-3; 10 nucleotides align to TRBD2. CDR3 length equals 15 residues. With 9 bases clipped from V and 7 bases from J, the junction kept 13 bases outside the gene matches. In germline, CDR1 is SGHTA, CDR2 FQGNSA. CDR3 sequence reads: CASGSSGSTIYTQYF. CDR3 nucleotide sequence: TGTGCCAGTGGGTCTAGCGGGAGTACTATATATACGCAGTATTTT.

The chain has TRBV5-1 and TRBJ2-2; TRBD1 is a possible D gene (5 bases). This CDR3 region has 15 residues. Germline lookup yields CDR1 SGHRS and CDR2 YFSETQ. V dropped 1 base and J dropped 0 bases, with 7 bases sitting between them. The CDR3 nucleotides read TGCGCCAGCAGCTTGACGGACACGAACACCGGGGAGCTGTTTTTT. This encodes CASSLTDTNTGELFF.

The chain is built from TRBV11-2 and TRBJ2-1, with TRBD2 matching 11 bases. V lost 3 bases, J lost 2 bases, and 0 bases stayed unmatched. The CDR3 is made up of 15 amino acids. CDR1 is SGHAT, CDR2 FQNNGV, per germline. The CDR3 region is CASSFSGGAYNEQFF. In nucleotides, the CDR3 is TGTGCCAGCAGCTTTAGCGGGGGGGCCTACAATGAGCAGTTCTTC.

This chain connects TRBV19 to TRBJ1-2, with D maybe TRBD1 (6 bases). CDR1 LNHDA and CDR2 SQIVND come from the germline V gene (reference sequence). The CDR3 is made up of 15 amino acids. V was trimmed by 4 bases and J by 3 bases, leaving 15 bases between them. The CDR3 bases are TGTGCCAGTAGTACCCGACAGGAAAGAGACTATGGCTACACCTTC. This encodes CASSTRQERDYGYTF.

The chain uses TRBV6-5 and TRBJ1-1; no clear D. This CDR3 is built from 13 residues. V lost 4 bases, J lost 1 base, and 7 bases lay in between. CDR1 is MNHEY and CDR2 is SVGAGI in the germline V gene. The CDR3: CASSLEANTEAFF. CDR3 DNA: TGTGCCAGCAGTTTGGAGGCGAACACTGAAGCTTTCTTT.

This chain uses TRBV5-1 with TRBJ2-3, with 8 nucleotides matching TRBD2. CDR3 length: 18 amino acids. The trim removed 0 bases at V and 7 bases at J, leaving 16 bases unmatched. CDR1 and CDR2 (germline): SGHRS, YFSETQ. Here the CDR3 DNA reads TGCGCCAGCAGCTTGGATGGGCTAGCGGGCCGAGGGCCAAATACGCAGTATTTT. Translation: CASSLDGLAGRGPNTQYF.

The rearrangement links TRBV5-4 to TRBJ2-3; 11 bases are shared with TRBD2. The trim removed 4 bases at V and 13 bases at J, leaving 5 bases unmatched. Germline loops: CDR1 SGHNT, CDR2 YYREEE (reference sequence). There are 12 residues in the CDR3. The CDR3 here is CASSVPGLAEYF. The CDR3 bases are TGTGCCAGCAGCGTACCGGGACTAGCGGAGTATTTT.

On this clone: A junction end diverges from the germline sequence, so it may reflect a read error. The chain carries TRBV4-2 and TRBJ1-2; 8 nucleotides agree with TRBD1. This CDR3 comprises 15 residues. The germline gives CDR1 LGHNA, CDR2 YNFKEQ. The CDR3 nucleotides read TGTGCCAGCAGTCAAGATTGGATGGACAGGGCTGGCTACACCTTC. It translates to CASSQDWMDRAGYTF.

The rearrangement uses TRBV6-1 and TRBJ2-7, with TRBD1 identical over 7 bases. The length of the CDR3 is 15 residues. Germline loops: CDR1 MNHNS, CDR2 SASEGT. V gave up 5 bases and J gave up 3 bases; unmatched junction bases: 10. The CDR3 DNA sequence: TGTGCCAGCAGTAAGCTGACCCGACAGGGCTACGAGCAGTACTTC. This translates into CASSKLTRQGYEQYF.

The chain has TRBV10-2 and TRBJ2-1; TRBD2 agrees at 7 bases. Trimming removed 6 bases from V and 4 bases from J; junction bases left unmatched: 12. CDR1 WSHSY and CDR2 SAAADI come from the germline V gene. The CDR3 contains 16 residues. In DNA, the CDR3 is TGCGCCAGCAGGAGGACTAGGCGGTCGGGTTACAATGAGCAGTTCTTC. Protein: CASRRTRRSGYNEQFF.

The gene calls are TRBV15 and TRBJ2-1; D might be TRBD2 (5 bases). This CDR3 has 15 residues. Germline CDR1 LNHNV, CDR2 YYDKDF (reference sequence). The V end lost 0 bases, the J end lost 10 bases, and 16 bases lay between the germline ends. The CDR3 DNA reads TGTGCCACCAGCAGAGATCGGAGCGCGGGTGGAGAGCAGTTCTTC. This encodes CATSRDRSAGGEQFF.

The chain carries TRBV7-2 and TRBJ2-1; TRBD2 agrees at 7 bases. Germline CDR1 reads SGHTA; CDR2 reads FQGNSA. CDR3 length: 17 residues. V was pared by 6 bases and J by 0 bases, with 11 bases of the junction left unmatched. CDR3 in DNA: TGTGCCAGCAGTAGAACGGGGGGAGGAAGCTCCTACAATGAGCAGTTCTTC. This encodes CASSRTGGGSSYNEQFF.

The rearrangement joins TRBV5-6 to TRBJ2-2; 9 bases align to TRBD1. Germline loops: CDR1 SGHDT, CDR2 YYEEEE. Germline trimming cut 4 bases from V and 4 bases from J; bases unmatched to any gene: 2. There are 14 residues in the CDR3. The CDR3 sequence is CASSPQGATGELFF. As DNA, the CDR3 is TGTGCCAGCAGCCCACAGGGGGCCACCGGGGAGCTGTTTTTT.

In DNA, the CDR3 is TGTGCCACCCGACAGGACTTCTATAATTCACCCCTCCACTTT. Protein: CATRQDFYNSPLHF. The chain combines TRBV2 with TRBJ1-6; a possible D gene is TRBD1 (6 bases). In germline, CDR1 is SNHLY, CDR2 FYNNEI. The length of the CDR3 is 14 residues. Trimming pared 10 bases from V and 3 bases from J, leaving 13 bases between.

The V call is TRBV7-6, the J call TRBJ2-7; D unresolved. Germline V gene lookup returns CDR1 SGHVS and CDR2 FNYEAQ. V was trimmed by 4 bases and J by 2 bases, leaving 12 bases between them. This CDR3 spans 14 amino acids. The CDR3 loop reads CASSSTSGAYEQYF. The CDR3 coding sequence is TGTGCCAGCAGCTCAACTTCGGGTGCCTACGAGCAGTACTTC.

The chain employs TRBV28 and TRBJ2-5, with 8 bases fitting TRBD1. The J segment lost 7 bases and the V segment lost 7 bases, leaving 17 bases of the junction unmatched. This CDR3 region has 16 residues. Germline assignment: CDR1 MDHEN and CDR2 SYDVKM. The CDR3 DNA sequence: TGTGCCAGCAACCCGACAGGGGCCCGCATCATTGGGACCCAGTACTTC. This encodes CASNPTGARIIGTQYF.

This clone was detected a few times. The CDR3 spells CAWSVGRGLSPLHF. The CDR3 DNA reads TGTGCCTGGAGTGTAGGCAGGGGGCTTTCACCCCTCCACTTT. The J gene is TRBJ1-6, the V gene TRBV30; 8 nucleotides agree with TRBD1. Germline V gives CDR1 GTSNPN, CDR2 SVGIG (reference sequence). The ends lost 0 bases at V and 9 bases at J; junction bases unmatched: 4. There are 14 residues in the CDR3.

The chain uses TRBV28 and TRBJ2-5, with 8 bases that match TRBD1. The V gene end was trimmed by 6 bases and the J gene end by 8 bases; junction bases not matched to a gene: 5. The CDR3 runs to 12 residues. Germline V gene data show CDR1 as MDHEN and CDR2 as SYDVKM. The chain's CDR3 is CASSLDRATQYF. The DNA of the CDR3 is TGTGCCAGCAGCTTGGACAGGGCCACCCAGTACTTC.

The chain joins TRBV4-1 to TRBJ1-2; D may be TRBD1 (6 bases). V was trimmed by 2 bases and J by 1 base, leaving 17 bases between them. CDR1 MGHRA and CDR2 YSYEKL come from the germline V gene. The CDR3 consists of 17 residues. The CDR3, as DNA: TGCGCCAGCAGCCAACCCGGGGGGCCAAGAAATAACTATGGCTACACCTTC. It specifies CASSQPGGPRNNYGYTF.

This clone was picked up one time. CDR3 protein: CASSLEAHTGELFF. CDR3 DNA: TGCGCCAGCAGCTTGGAAGCCCACACCGGGGAGCTGTTTTTT. V and J are TRBV5-1 and TRBJ2-2; D is undetermined. The CDR3 is 14 amino acids. Germline-derived CDR1 and CDR2 are SGHRS and YFSETQ. With 0 bases removed from V and 3 bases from J, the gap between germline ends came to 6 bases.

This chain joins TRBV27 and TRBJ1-2; TRBD1 matches 8 bases. This CDR3 region has 15 residues. The germline CDR1 and CDR2 sequences are MNHEY and SMNVEV (reference sequence). V was pared by 5 bases and J by 4 bases, with 9 bases of the junction left unmatched. The CDR3, as DNA: TGTGCCAGCAGTCTACGGACAGGGACAGGCTATGGCTACACCTTC. Encoded protein: CASSLRTGTGYGYTF.

The chain links TRBV7-9 to TRBJ1-5, with 7 bases aligning to TRBD1. Germline-derived CDR1 and CDR2 are SEHNR and FQNEAQ (reference sequence). V lost 5 bases and J lost 9; bases outside the gene matches: 13. The CDR3 loop spans 15 amino acids. The CDR3 DNA reads TGTGCCAGCAGCCCCGGACAGGATGCAATCAGGCCCCAGCATTTT. The encoded protein is CASSPGQDAIRPQHF.